The present T cell receptor (beta chain) was sequenced within a study of T cells in Graves' hyperthyroidism and ophthalmopathy. At the level of the study: The initial diagnosis was the point when peripheral blood was collected, ahead of any treatment.

CDR3 length: 15 residues. Germline lookup yields CDR1 SQVTM and CDR2 ANQGSEA. The ends lost 4 bases at V and 5 bases at J; junction bases unmatched: 7. TCR beta CDR3 sequences were amplified from RNA transcripts. A first-round RT-PCR of the TCR CDR3 used the HTBI primer set. TCRdb recomputed calls from the multiplex PCR reads with MiXCR, one row per CDR3 protein. Of approximately 610,000 distinct CDR3 sequences in the sample, around 15% were seen once. This clonotype was detected many times. No antigen is known for it. Broader study findings: Ophthalmopathy got predicted by the model a median 6.5 months before its onset.

Out of over 9 ml of fresh peripheral blood came the PBMCs. The receptor's source is a woman aged 40 to 55 with Graves' ophthalmopathy. The chain carries TRBV29-1 and TRBJ2-2; 10 bases are a match to TRBD2. The sequenced material came from blood. CDR3 DNA: TGCAGCGTTGTGGGGCTAGCGGGAGAAACCGGGGAGCTGTTTTTT. Its translation: CSVVGLAGETGELFF.